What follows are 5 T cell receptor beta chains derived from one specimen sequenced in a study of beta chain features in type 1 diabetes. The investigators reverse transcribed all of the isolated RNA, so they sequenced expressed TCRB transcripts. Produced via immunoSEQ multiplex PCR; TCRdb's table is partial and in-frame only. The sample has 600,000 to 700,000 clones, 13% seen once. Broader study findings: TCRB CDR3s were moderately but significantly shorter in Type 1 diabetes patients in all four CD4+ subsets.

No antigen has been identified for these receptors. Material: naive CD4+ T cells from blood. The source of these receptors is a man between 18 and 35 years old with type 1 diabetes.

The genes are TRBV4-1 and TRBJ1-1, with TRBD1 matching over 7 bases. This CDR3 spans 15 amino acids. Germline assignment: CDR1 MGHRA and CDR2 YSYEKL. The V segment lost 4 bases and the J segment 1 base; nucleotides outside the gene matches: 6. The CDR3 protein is CASSRTGEQNTEAFF. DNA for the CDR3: TGCGCCAGCAGCCGTACAGGGGAACAGAACACTGAAGCTTTCTTT.

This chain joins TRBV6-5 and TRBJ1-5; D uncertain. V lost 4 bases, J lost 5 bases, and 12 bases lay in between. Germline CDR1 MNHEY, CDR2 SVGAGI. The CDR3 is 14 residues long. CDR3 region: CASSSYETDQPQHF. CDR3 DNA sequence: TGTGCCAGCAGTTCCTACGAGACCGATCAGCCCCAGCATTTT.

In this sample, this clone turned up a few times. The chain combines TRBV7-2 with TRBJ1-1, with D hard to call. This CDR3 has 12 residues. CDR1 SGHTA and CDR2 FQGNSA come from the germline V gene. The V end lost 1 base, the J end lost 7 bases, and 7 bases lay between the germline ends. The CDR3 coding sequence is TGTGCCAGCAGCTTAGATCCAGGTGAAGCTTTCTTT. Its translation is CASSLDPGEAFF.

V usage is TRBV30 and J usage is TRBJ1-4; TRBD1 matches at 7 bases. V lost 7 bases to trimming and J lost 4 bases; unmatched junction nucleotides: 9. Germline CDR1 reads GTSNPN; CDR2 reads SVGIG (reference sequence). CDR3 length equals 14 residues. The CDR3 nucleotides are TGTGCCTCGGTGGACGGACAGGTTAATGAAAAACTGTTTTTT. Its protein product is CASVDGQVNEKLFF.

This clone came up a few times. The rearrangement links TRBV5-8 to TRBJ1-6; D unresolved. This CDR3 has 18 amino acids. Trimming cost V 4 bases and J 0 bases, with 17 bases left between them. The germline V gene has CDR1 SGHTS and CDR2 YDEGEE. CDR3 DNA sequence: TGTGCCAGCAGCACCTCGGATGGGTTCAGCTCCTATAATTCACCCCTCCACTTT. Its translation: CASSTSDGFSSYNSPLHF.